Below are 22 T cell receptor beta chains sequenced from a single sample in a study of CXCR3-negative and CXCR3-positive naive CD8 T cells. Study-wide results and limits: Researchers report that CXCR3-positive naive cells carry more hydrophobic TRB CDR3s than CXCR3-negative naive cells.

UMI-labeled 5' RACE yielded the TRB cDNA libraries. From the 5' RACE reads, TCRdb lists one entry per CDR3 protein and no DNA. In total, the table holds about 90,000 distinct CDR3 sequences. These receptors are not linked to any known antigen. Sample: naive CXCR3+ CD8+ T cells from blood. Subset in this sample: CD45RO-CCR7+CD27+CD95- naive CD8+ T cells expressing CXCR3 (TNR3+). The source of these receptors is a human donor in good health. Some clones in this sample may be carry-over from other donors' samples.

The chain links TRBV5-1 to TRBJ2-7; as DNA is missing, the TRBD1 call by TCRdb cannot be tested. Germline CDR1 is SGHRS and CDR2 is YFSETQ. The CDR3 has 12 amino acids. This CDR3 reads CASSNRNYEQYF.

The chain couples TRBV9 to TRBJ2-7; the D gene TCRdb calls, TRBD1, cannot be checked with no DNA. The germline V gene encodes CDR1 SGDLS and CDR2 YYNGEE. The CDR3 length is 15 residues. CDR3 amino acids: CASSEGWGVFYEQYF.

The chain joins TRBV12-3 or TRBV12-4 to TRBJ1-5. CDR3 length: 14 residues. The CDR3 sequence: CASSFNGRNQPQHF.

The chain joins TRBV6-5 to TRBJ2-1; TCRdb's D call of TRBD1 is untestable without DNA. There are 15 residues in the CDR3. CDR1 and CDR2 (germline): MNHEY, SVGAGI. This CDR3 reads CASSHDRGDGNEQFF.

This chain uses TRBV12-3 or TRBV12-4 with TRBJ2-7; TCRdb names TRBD2, which stays unverified in the absence of DNA. This CDR3 is built from 14 residues. The CDR3 spells CASKMGLGENEQYF.

The V gene is TRBV27, the J gene TRBJ1-5. Germline CDR1 reads MNHEY; CDR2 reads SMNVEV (reference sequence). The CDR3 has 14 amino acids. The CDR3: CASSEGVEGQPQHF.

This sequence joins TRBV9 and TRBJ1-1; the TCRdb call, TRBD1, lacks DNA for checking. The CDR3 covers 13 residues. Germline CDR1 and CDR2: SGDLS and YYNGEE. CDR3 loop: CASRSGQNTEAFF.

This chain connects TRBV13 to TRBJ2-7. This CDR3 region has 13 residues. CDR1 and CDR2 (germline): PRHDT, FYEKMQ (reference sequence). CDR3 in amino acids: CASSLGVGYEQYF.

The V and J genes are TRBV24-1 and TRBJ2-1. The CDR3 consists of 15 residues. Germline CDR1 KGHDR, CDR2 SFDVKD. The CDR3 loop reads CATSDLDSFDNEQFF.

The rearrangement joins TRBV28 to TRBJ2-2. The CDR3 is made up of 13 amino acids. Germline V CDR1 and CDR2: MDHEN, SYDVKM. The CDR3 reads CASSFGVTGELFF.

The genes are TRBV7-6 and TRBJ2-3. This CDR3 contains 17 residues. From germline, CDR1 is SGHVS and CDR2 FNYEAQ. CDR3 residues: CASSLAPGLDGTDTQYF.

This CDR3 is CASSPTDSTEAFF. This sequence joins TRBV7-9 and TRBJ1-1; TCRdb gives TRBD1 as the D gene, but with no DNA this cannot be confirmed. CDR3 length equals 13 residues. Germline CDR1 reads SEHNR; CDR2 reads FQNEAQ (reference sequence). Full variable domain (missing parts from reference TRBV7-9 and TRBJ1-1): DTGVSQNPRHKITKRGQNVTFRCDPISEHNRLYWYRQTLGQGPEFLTYFQNEAQLEKSRLLSDRFSAERPKGSFSTLEIQRTEQGDSAMYLCASSPTDSTEAFFGQGTRLTVV.

V gene TRBV5-1 combines with J gene TRBJ1-1; TCRdb's D call of TRBD1 is untestable without DNA. CDR3 size: 13 residues. Germline lookup yields CDR1 SGHRS and CDR2 YFSETQ. The CDR3 spells CASGHLTNTEAFF.

The chain recombines TRBV4-1 with TRBJ2-7. This CDR3 has 14 amino acids. The germline V gene encodes CDR1 MGHRA and CDR2 YSYEKL. This CDR3 reads CASSQEGTSYEQYF.

V and J are TRBV15 and TRBJ2-1; TCRdb returns TRBD2, unconfirmable since there is no DNA. CDR1 and CDR2 from the germline V gene are LNHNV and YYDKDF (reference sequence). There are 16 residues in the CDR3. CDR3 in amino acids: CATSGLAGDSYNEQFF.

V usage is TRBV5-1 and J usage is TRBJ2-7; TCRdb picks TRBD1, but there is no DNA to check that call. The CDR3 sequence is 14 residues long. Germline V gene sequence: CDR1 SGHRS, CDR2 YFSETQ. This CDR3 is CASSFGQTSYEQYF.

This CDR3 reads CASSPERCGLFF. The rearrangement uses TRBV7-2 and TRBJ1-4. This CDR3 has 12 amino acids. Looked up from germline, CDR1 is SGHTA and CDR2 is FQGNSA.

This CDR3 is CANPRGDTGELFF. The chain employs TRBV7-2 and TRBJ2-2; the D gene TCRdb calls, TRBD1, cannot be checked with no DNA. The germline V gene has CDR1 SGHTA and CDR2 FQGNSA. The CDR3 extends over 13 amino acids.

J is TRBJ1-6 and V is TRBV4-1; TCRdb calls TRBD1, which cannot be checked without DNA. The CDR3 contains 13 residues. Germline V gives CDR1 MGHRA, CDR2 YSYEKL. This CDR3 is CASSQTDLSPLHF.

The V gene is TRBV11-2, the J gene TRBJ2-1. The CDR3 has 14 residues. Germline V gene sequence: CDR1 SGHAT, CDR2 FQNNGV. Here the CDR3 reads CASSPTPTPNEQFF.

The V gene is TRBV15, the J gene TRBJ2-5; with no DNA, the TCRdb D assignment of TRBD2 cannot be verified. Germline V gene sequence: CDR1 LNHNV, CDR2 YYDKDF (reference sequence). The CDR3 is 13 amino acids. The CDR3 is CATRQGPQETQYF.

This CDR3 is CATSDTRGASYEQYF. The V call is TRBV24-1, the J call TRBJ2-7; without DNA, the TCRdb call of TRBD1 cannot be checked. CDR3 size: 15 residues. The germline V gene encodes CDR1 KGHDR and CDR2 SFDVKD.